This note documents a single T cell receptor (beta chain) sequence. No antigen is known for it. Amplification of TCR beta CDR3 regions was performed using RNA transcripts as template. During a first-round RT-PCR of the TCR CDR3, the HTBI primer set was used. A single record per CDR3 protein comes from TCRdb applying MiXCR to the multiplex PCR reads. The data hold 550,000 to 700,000 distinct CDR3 sequences, with roughly 50% observed a single time. This sample stems from a study of T cells in Graves' hyperthyroidism and ophthalmopathy. Lactation, pregnancy, other autoimmune disease or uncontrolled infection led to exclusion of patients. In making diagnoses, clinical symptoms, serum thyroxine and TRAb, thyroid ultrasound and orbital computed tomography were all used. Overall study results and limits: Most clonotypes expanded in the thyroid (above 0.001) were also present in blood. Progression to ophthalmopathy was predicted a median of 6.5 months early.

The sequenced sample was peripheral blood or thyroid tissue (not recorded which). The receptor was isolated from an adult woman with Graves' disease, either hyperthyroidism or ophthalmopathy (not recorded which).

The CDR3 sequence: CASSGDRATTEAFF. The CDR3, as DNA: TGTGCCAGCAGCGGAGACAGGGCTACCACTGAAGCTTTCTTT. V and J are TRBV9 and TRBJ1-1; 7 bases align to TRBD1. The CDR3 contains 14 residues. Germline V lookup: CDR1 SGDLS, CDR2 YYNGEE. J was trimmed by 4 bases and V by 3 bases; bases with no gene match: 6.